This T cell receptor beta chain was sequenced during a study of identical twins. The CDR3 covers 16 residues. CDR1 is SGHRS and CDR2 is YFSETQ in the germline V gene. The junction had 5 bases not matched to a gene; V was cut back by 2 bases and J by 1 base. Worth noting for this clonotype: Its cognate antigen is unknown.

Study outcomes and limitations: For out-of-frame beta sequences, excess twin sharing was weaker. Twin pairs' shared out-of-frame alpha sequences were enriched in low generation probability.

A template switching step contributed a universal primer site, while unique molecular identifiers were present in the cDNA. TCRdb re-derived calls from the 5' RACE reads in MiXCR, one entry per CDR3 protein. This repertoire shows roughly 710,000 distinct CDR3 sequences, 6.1% found once; its top ten account for 1.5% to 2%. The specimen was naive T cells sorted from blood. This TCR was sampled from a man in his late teens or twenties in good health. The chain joins TRBV5-1 to TRBJ2-1, with TRBD2 matching 8 bases. CDR3 loop: CASSFSGIVSYNEQFF. For the CDR3, the DNA is TGCGCCAGCAGCTTTAGCGGGATCGTTTCCTACAATGAGCAGTTCTTC. The complete variable domain, with remaining parts taken from reference TRBV5-1 and TRBJ2-1, reads KAGVTQTPRYLIKTRGQQVTLSCSPISGHRSVSWYQQTPGQGLQFLFEYFSETQRNKGNFPGRFSGRQFSNSRSEMNVSTLELGDSALYLCASSFSGIVSYNEQFFGPGTRLTVL.